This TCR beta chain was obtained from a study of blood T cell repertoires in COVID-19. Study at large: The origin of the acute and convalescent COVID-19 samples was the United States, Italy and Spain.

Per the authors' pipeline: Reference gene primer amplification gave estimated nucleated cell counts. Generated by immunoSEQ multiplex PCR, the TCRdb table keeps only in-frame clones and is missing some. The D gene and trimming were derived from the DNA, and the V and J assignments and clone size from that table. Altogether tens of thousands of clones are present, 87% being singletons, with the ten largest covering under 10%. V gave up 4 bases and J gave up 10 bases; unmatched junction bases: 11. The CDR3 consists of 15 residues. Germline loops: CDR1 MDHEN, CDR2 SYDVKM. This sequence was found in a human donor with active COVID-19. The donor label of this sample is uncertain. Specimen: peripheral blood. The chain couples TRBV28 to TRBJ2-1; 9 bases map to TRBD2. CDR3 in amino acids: CASSSASGEKGEQFF. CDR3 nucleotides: TGTGCCAGCAGTTCCGCTAGCGGGGAAAAGGGGGAGCAGTTCTTC.